This is a list of T cell receptor beta chains from one sample in a study of blood T cells in healthy people across ages. Each CDR3 protein gets one entry after TCRdb re-called the 5' RACE reads with MiXCR. The table shows 1.5 million to 2 million distinct CDR3 sequences, with 28% occurring only once. The sample taken for sequencing was blood. These receptors all stem from a woman aged 30 to 39 in good health. Each CDR3 is given without its conserved first and last residue. Each record gives: D gene, V gene, J gene, CDR3 protein. A D gene is named only where the DNA matches it firmly.

d_call: .; v_call: TRBV5-1; j_call: TRBJ1-2; cdr3_aa: ASSPGQTGLQGYGYT
d_call: .; v_call: TRBV6-2/TRBV6-3; j_call: TRBJ2-7; cdr3_aa: ASSYATPGSEQY
d_call: .; v_call: TRBV7-2; j_call: TRBJ1-2; cdr3_aa: ACSSRGTNYYGYT
d_call: .; v_call: TRBV10-3; j_call: TRBJ1-3; cdr3_aa: AISESNKGTIY
d_call: TRBD2; v_call: TRBV20-1; j_call: TRBJ2-7; cdr3_aa: SAARAGGLIYEQY
d_call: TRBD1; v_call: TRBV25-1; j_call: TRBJ1-1; cdr3_aa: ASSPPDRGWTEAF
d_call: TRBD2; v_call: TRBV7-3; j_call: TRBJ2-1; cdr3_aa: ASSLSPGTSGRNEQF
d_call: TRBD2; v_call: TRBV20-1; j_call: TRBJ2-1; cdr3_aa: SARSGVNEQF
d_call: .; v_call: TRBV5-1; j_call: TRBJ2-5; cdr3_aa: ASSGNGGQETQY
d_call: .; v_call: TRBV15; j_call: TRBJ2-5; cdr3_aa: ATSRESNPSLTQY
d_call: .; v_call: TRBV4-2; j_call: TRBJ1-1; cdr3_aa: ASSQGEEGGTEAF
d_call: .; v_call: TRBV7-2; j_call: TRBJ2-1; cdr3_aa: ASSLVVTQQF
d_call: TRBD1; v_call: TRBV4-1; j_call: TRBJ2-1; cdr3_aa: ASSRPGQGSNEQF
d_call: .; v_call: TRBV28; j_call: TRBJ2-3; cdr3_aa: ASTLAAGPDTQY
d_call: .; v_call: TRBV6-5; j_call: TRBJ2-3; cdr3_aa: ASSYSAGAPPDTQY
d_call: .; v_call: TRBV6-6; j_call: TRBJ1-5; cdr3_aa: ASSYGANRPQH
d_call: .; v_call: TRBV4-2; j_call: TRBJ2-3; cdr3_aa: ASSQEFSGGSADTQY
d_call: TRBD1; v_call: TRBV4-1; j_call: TRBJ1-2; cdr3_aa: ASSQGQGVVNYGYT
d_call: TRBD1; v_call: TRBV3-1; j_call: .; cdr3_aa: AISFRDRVYEQY